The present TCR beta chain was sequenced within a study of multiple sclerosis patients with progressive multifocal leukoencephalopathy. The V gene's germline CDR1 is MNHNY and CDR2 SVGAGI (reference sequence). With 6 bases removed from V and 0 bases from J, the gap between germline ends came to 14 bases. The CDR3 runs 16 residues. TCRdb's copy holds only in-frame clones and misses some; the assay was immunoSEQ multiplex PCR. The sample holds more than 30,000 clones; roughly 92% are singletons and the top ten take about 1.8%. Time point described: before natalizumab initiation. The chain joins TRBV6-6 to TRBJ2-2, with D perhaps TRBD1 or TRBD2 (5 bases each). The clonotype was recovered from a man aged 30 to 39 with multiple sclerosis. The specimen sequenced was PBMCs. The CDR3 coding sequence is TGTGCCAGCAGCAGATCCGGGACGTCGAACACCGGGGAGCTGTTTTTT. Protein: CASSRSGTSNTGELFF.